This T cell receptor beta chain appears in the sequencing data of a study of T cell responses to AZD1222 COVID-19 vaccine. General observations from the study: CD4 TCRs associated with vaccination spanned spike, dominating at 160-218 and 743-854.

Sequencing was performed with immunoSEQ multiplex PCR; in TCRdb, only in-frame clones are kept and a portion is missing. Here the sample spans just under 85,000 clones, 86% being singletons. The CDR3 has 17 amino acids. Trimming removed 4 bases from V and 1 base from J; junction bases left unmatched: 9. Germline V gene lookup returns CDR1 SGHRS and CDR2 YFSETQ. Details on this clone: What it binds is unknown.

The chain joins TRBV5-1 to TRBJ2-7, with 12 bases aligning to TRBD2. The specimen was peripheral blood, collected on day 0 of AZD1222 vaccination. The source of this sequence is an adult in good health. This CDR3 is CASSPRLAGGASYEQYF. DNA of the CDR3: TGCGCCAGCAGCCCCCGGCTAGCGGGAGGGGCTTCCTACGAGCAGTACTTC.